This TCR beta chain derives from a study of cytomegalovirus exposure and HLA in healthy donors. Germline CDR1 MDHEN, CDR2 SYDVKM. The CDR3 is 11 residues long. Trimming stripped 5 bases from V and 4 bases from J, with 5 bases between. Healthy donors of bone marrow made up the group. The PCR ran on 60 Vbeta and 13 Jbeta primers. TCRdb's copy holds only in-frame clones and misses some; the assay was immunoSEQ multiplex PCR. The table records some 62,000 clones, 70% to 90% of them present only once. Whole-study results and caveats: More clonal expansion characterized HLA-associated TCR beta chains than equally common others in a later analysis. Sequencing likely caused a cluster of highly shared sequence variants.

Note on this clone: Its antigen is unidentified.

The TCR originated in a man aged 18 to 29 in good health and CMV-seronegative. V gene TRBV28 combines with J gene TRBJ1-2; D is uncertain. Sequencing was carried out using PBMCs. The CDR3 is CASSRGYGYTF. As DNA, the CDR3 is TGTGCCAGCAGTCGGGGCTATGGCTACACCTTC.